This is a list of T cell receptor beta chains from one sample in a study of regulatory T cells in long-lasting Graves disease. TCRdb reanalysed the multiplex PCR reads using MiXCR and keeps one entry per CDR3 protein. The sample consists of approximately 540,000 distinct CDR3 sequences, around 11% of them appearing once. This sample also appeared in a second study, on T cells in Graves' hyperthyroidism and ophthalmopathy.

The specimen was peripheral blood mononuclear cells (PBMCs), collected at new diagnosis, from a patient treated with antithyroid drugs. These receptors all stem from a woman in her twenties or thirties with Graves disease. CDR3s include the opening cysteine and the closing phenylalanine or tryptophan. D genes are given only for firm matches. Clone size is given for some rows only: seen once, a few or many times, or a class if the clone is expanded.

clone size	V gene	D gene	J gene	CDR3 protein	CDR3 DNA
many	TRBV20-1	NA	TRBJ2-3	CSASYGADSRTDTQYF	TGCAGTGCTAGTTATGGGGCCGACTCCCGCACAGATACGCAGTATTTT
NA	TRBV20-1	NA	TRBJ2-1	CSVRGYQGSYNEQFF	TGCAGTGTTAGGGGCTACCAGGGCTCCTACAATGAGCAGTTCTTC
many	TRBV9	NA	TRBJ2-3	CASSVANRWGTDTQYF	TGTGCCAGCAGCGTAGCCAATAGGTGGGGCACAGATACGCAGTATTTT
few	TRBV4-1	NA	TRBJ2-7	CASSQEGGFPYEQYF	TGCGCCAGCAGCCAAGAAGGGGGGTTCCCCTACGAGCAGTACTTC
many	TRBV7-9	NA	TRBJ2-7	CASSLGGFNRYEQYF	TGTGCCAGCAGCTTAGGAGGGTTTAATAGGTACGAGCAGTACTTC
NA	TRBV29-1	NA	TRBJ2-4	CSVEDPVRENIQYF	TGCAGCGTTGAAGATCCCGTTCGGGAGAACATTCAGTACTTC
many	TRBV7-3	TRBD2	TRBJ2-1	CASSKTSGSSDEQFF	TGTGCCAGCAGCAAGACTAGCGGGAGTTCTGATGAGCAGTTCTTC
NA	TRBV19	NA	TRBJ2-5	CASSVTRGQETQYF	TGTGCCAGTAGTGTTACCAGGGGACAAGAGACCCAGTACTTC
many	TRBV12-3/TRBV12-4	NA	TRBJ2-7	CASRPGRHYEQYF	TGTGCCAGCAGGCCTGGACGGCACTACGAGCAGTACTTC
NA	TRBV5-1	TRBD2	TRBJ2-1	CASSTRTSGSSYNEQFF	TGCGCCAGCAGCACGAGGACTAGCGGGAGCTCCTACAATGAGCAGTTCTTC
many	TRBV19	NA	TRBJ2-1	CASSIVWRELYNEQFF	TGTGCCAGTAGTATCGTTTGGCGGGAACTATACAATGAGCAGTTCTTC